Each of the 10 T cell receptor beta chains below was sequenced from the same sample in a study of Tregs in tolerant kidney transplant recipients. Measured with immunoSEQ multiplex PCR; TCRdb has only the in-frame clones, and not every one. The sample has about 18,000 clones, about four fifths seen once. The specimen was Tregs from blood. The receptors come from a human donor in good health.

The rearrangement links TRBV29-1 to TRBJ2-7; tentative D call: TRBD1 (5 bases). The V gene's germline CDR1 is SQVTM and CDR2 ANQGSEA. The CDR3 totals 13 residues. The V end lost 7 bases, the J end lost 3 bases, and 16 bases lay between the germline ends. The CDR3 loop reads CSASDRTDYEQYF. In DNA, the CDR3 is TGCAGCGCCTCCGACAGAACCGACTACGAGCAGTACTTC.

The chain links TRBV6-6 to TRBJ1-1; 9 nucleotides align to TRBD1. V lost 6 bases and J lost 3; bases outside the gene matches: 8. CDR3 length equals 15 residues. Germline loops: CDR1 MNHNY, CDR2 SVGAGI (reference sequence). The CDR3 loop is CASRTRDRADTEAFF. The CDR3 nucleotides read TGTGCCAGCAGAACACGGGACAGGGCGGACACTGAAGCTTTCTTT.

V and J are TRBV11-3 and TRBJ2-7; D is unclear. CDR3 size: 14 residues. Trimming pared 5 bases from V and 1 base from J, leaving 12 bases between. Germline loops: CDR1 SGHNT, CDR2 YENEEA. DNA of the CDR3: TGTGCCAGCAGCCCTTGGGGAACATCCTACGAGCAGTACTTC. Translated: CASSPWGTSYEQYF.

J is TRBJ2-6 and V is TRBV19; D may correspond to TRBD1 or TRBD2 (5 bases each). V lost 3 bases and J lost 1, with 13 bases in between. The CDR3 runs to 17 residues. Germline lookup yields CDR1 LNHDA and CDR2 SQIVND (reference sequence). CDR3 DNA: TGTGCCAGTAGTATCGGGTCAGGGACGTCTGGGGCCAACGTCCTGACTTTC. Translated: CASSIGSGTSGANVLTF.

V and J are TRBV27 and TRBJ2-7; 9 bases are shared with TRBD1. The CDR3 length is 14 residues. J gave up 1 base and V 8 bases, and 6 bases lay outside the gene matches. Germline V gene data show CDR1 as MNHEY and CDR2 as SMNVEV (reference sequence). CDR3 bases: TGTGCCAGCCAGGGACAGGGTAGATCCTACGAGCAGTACTTC. Its translation is CASQGQGRSYEQYF.

The V and J genes are TRBV7-2 and TRBJ2-1, with TRBD1 identical over 7 bases. The ends lost 2 bases at V and 9 bases at J; junction bases unmatched: 7. The CDR3 runs 14 residues. Germline-derived CDR1 and CDR2 are SGHTA and FQGNSA. Here the CDR3 DNA reads TGTGCCAGCAGCTTAAACAGGGGTATTAGTGAGCAGTTCTTC. It codes for CASSLNRGISEQFF. The full variable domain, its missing parts supplied by reference TRBV7-2 and TRBJ2-1, is GAGVSQSPSNKVTEKGKDVELRCDPISGHTALYWYRQSLGQGLEFLIYFQGNSAPDKSGLPSDRFSAERTGGSVSTLTIQRTQQEDSAVYLCASSLNRGISEQFFGPGTRLTVL.

This clone showed up just a few times. The J gene is TRBJ1-2, the V gene TRBV29-1, with D maybe TRBD1 (5 bases). V shed 5 bases and J shed 8 bases, with 15 bases lying between them. The CDR3 is 12 residues long. Germline assignment: CDR1 SQVTM and CDR2 ANQGSEA. The CDR3 loop reads CSVQGAETGYTF. In DNA, the CDR3 is TGCAGCGTTCAGGGAGCCGAGACCGGCTACACCTTC.

In its sample, this clone was seen once. The J gene is TRBJ2-3, the V gene TRBV7-8; D may be TRBD2 (7 bases). Deletions cut 3 bases from V and 0 bases from J, with 13 bases between. Per germline, CDR1 SGHVS and CDR2 FQNEAQ. CDR3 length: 16 amino acids. CDR3 protein: CASSFGRGPSTDTQYF. CDR3 coding DNA: TGTGCCAGCAGCTTCGGGCGGGGGCCAAGCACAGATACGCAGTATTTT.

The chain uses TRBV29-1 and TRBJ2-7, with D perhaps TRBD2 (5 bases). Between the trimmed V and J ends, which lost 4 bases and 0 bases, there was a span of 16 bases. Germline CDR1 SQVTM, CDR2 ANQGSEA. This CDR3 spans 15 amino acids. The DNA of the CDR3 is TGCAGCGTTGTGGGCGGGCGTTGGGGCTCCTACGAGCAGTACTTC. Translation: CSVVGGRWGSYEQYF.

This clone came up once. This rearrangement joins TRBV19 to TRBJ1-3, with D perhaps TRBD1 (5 bases). The germline V gene has CDR1 LNHDA and CDR2 SQIVND (reference sequence). This CDR3 contains 14 residues. Deletions cut 5 bases from V and 6 bases from J, with 14 bases between. The CDR3 coding sequence is TGTGCCAGTAGTTCCGGGGGTGGCGAAAACACCATATATTTT. This gives the protein CASSSGGGENTIYF.